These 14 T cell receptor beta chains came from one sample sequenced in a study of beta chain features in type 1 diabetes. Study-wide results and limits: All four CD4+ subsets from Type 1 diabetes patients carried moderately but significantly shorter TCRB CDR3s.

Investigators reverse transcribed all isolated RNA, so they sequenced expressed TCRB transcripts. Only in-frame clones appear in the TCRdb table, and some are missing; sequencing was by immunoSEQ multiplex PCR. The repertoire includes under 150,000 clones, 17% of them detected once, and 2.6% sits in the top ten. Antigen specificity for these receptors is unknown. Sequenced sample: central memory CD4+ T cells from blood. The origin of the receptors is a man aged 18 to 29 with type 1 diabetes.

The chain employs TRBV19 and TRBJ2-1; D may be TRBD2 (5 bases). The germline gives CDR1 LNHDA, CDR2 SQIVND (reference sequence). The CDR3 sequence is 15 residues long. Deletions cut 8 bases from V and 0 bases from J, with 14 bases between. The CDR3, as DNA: TGTGCCAGTCGTTCCCCGGGATTCTCCTACAATGAGCAGTTCTTC. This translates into CASRSPGFSYNEQFF.

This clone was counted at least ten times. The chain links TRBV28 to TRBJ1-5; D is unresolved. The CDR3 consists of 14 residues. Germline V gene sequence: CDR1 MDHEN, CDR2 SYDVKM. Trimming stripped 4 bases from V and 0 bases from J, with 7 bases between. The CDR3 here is CASSSDISNQPQHF. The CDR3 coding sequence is TGTGCCAGCAGTTCCGACATTAGCAATCAGCCCCAGCATTTT. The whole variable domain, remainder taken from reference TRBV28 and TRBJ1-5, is DVKVTQSSRYLVKRTGEKVFLECVQDMDHENMFWYRQDPGLGLRLIYFSYDVKMKEKGDIPEGYSVSREKKERFSLILESASTNQTSMYLCASSSDISNQPQHFGDGTRLSIL.

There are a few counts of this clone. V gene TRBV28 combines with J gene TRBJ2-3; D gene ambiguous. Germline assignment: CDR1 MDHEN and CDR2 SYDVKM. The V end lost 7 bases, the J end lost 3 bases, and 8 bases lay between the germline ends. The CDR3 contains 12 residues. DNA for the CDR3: TGTGCCAGCATTGGTCCGACAGATACGCAGTATTTT. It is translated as CASIGPTDTQYF. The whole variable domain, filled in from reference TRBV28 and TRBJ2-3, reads DVKVTQSSRYLVKRTGEKVFLECVQDMDHENMFWYRQDPGLGLRLIYFSYDVKMKEKGDIPEGYSVSREKKERFSLILESASTNQTSMYLCASIGPTDTQYFGPGTRLTVL.

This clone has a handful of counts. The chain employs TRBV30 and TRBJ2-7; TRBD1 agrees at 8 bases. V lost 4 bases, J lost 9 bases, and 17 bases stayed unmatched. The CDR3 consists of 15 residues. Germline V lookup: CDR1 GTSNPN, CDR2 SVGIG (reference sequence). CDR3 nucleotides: TGTGCCTGGAACTTATTAGGGACAGGCCGACAAATGCAGTACTTC. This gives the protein CAWNLLGTGRQMQYF.

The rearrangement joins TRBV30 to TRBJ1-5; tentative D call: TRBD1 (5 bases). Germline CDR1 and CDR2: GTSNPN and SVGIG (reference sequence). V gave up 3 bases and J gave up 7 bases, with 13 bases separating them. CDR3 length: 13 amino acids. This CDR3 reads CAWSKQAWQPQHF. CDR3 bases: TGTGCCTGGAGCAAACAGGCGTGGCAGCCCCAGCATTTT.

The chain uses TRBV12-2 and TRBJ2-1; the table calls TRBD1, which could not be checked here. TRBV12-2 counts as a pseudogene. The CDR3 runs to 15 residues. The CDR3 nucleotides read TGTGCAAGTCGCTTAGCGCCAGGGGACTACAATGAGCAGTTCTTC. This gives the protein CASRLAPGDYNEQFF.

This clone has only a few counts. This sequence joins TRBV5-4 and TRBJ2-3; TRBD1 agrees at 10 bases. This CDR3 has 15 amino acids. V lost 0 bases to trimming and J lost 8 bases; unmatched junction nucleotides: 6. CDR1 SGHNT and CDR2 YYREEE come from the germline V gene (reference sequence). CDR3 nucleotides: TGTGCCAGCAGCTTGGCCGGGACAGGGGCCCTTACGCAGTATTTT. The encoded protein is CASSLAGTGALTQYF.

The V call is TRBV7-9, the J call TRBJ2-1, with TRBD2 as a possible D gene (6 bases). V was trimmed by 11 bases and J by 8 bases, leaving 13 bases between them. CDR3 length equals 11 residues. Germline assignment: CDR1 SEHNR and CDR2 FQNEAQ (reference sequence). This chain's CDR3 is CAFVPGDEQFF. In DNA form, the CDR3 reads TGTGCCTTCGTCCCGGGGGATGAGCAGTTCTTC. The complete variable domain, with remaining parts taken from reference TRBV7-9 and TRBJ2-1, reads DTGVSQNPRHKITKRGQNVTFRCDPISEHNRLYWYRQTLGQGPEFLTYFQNEAQLEKSRLLSDRFSAERPKGSFSTLEIQRTEQGDSAMYLCAFVPGDEQFFGPGTRLTVL.

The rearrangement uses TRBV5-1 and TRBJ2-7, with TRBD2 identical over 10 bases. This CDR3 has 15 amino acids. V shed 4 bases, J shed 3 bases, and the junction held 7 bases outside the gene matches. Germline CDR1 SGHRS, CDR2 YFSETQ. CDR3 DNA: TGCGCCAGCAGCCAGCCCGGACTAGCGGTCTACGAGCAGTACTTC. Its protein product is CASSQPGLAVYEQYF.

The CDR3 region is CASTPGPNPLAKNIQYF. CDR3 nucleotides: TGTGCCAGCACCCCAGGGCCAAACCCTTTAGCCAAAAACATTCAGTACTTC. This chain uses TRBV9 with TRBJ2-4, with D perhaps TRBD1 (5 bases). This CDR3 spans 17 amino acids. Trimming stripped 6 bases from V and 0 bases from J, with 19 bases between. Germline CDR1 is SGDLS and CDR2 is YYNGEE.

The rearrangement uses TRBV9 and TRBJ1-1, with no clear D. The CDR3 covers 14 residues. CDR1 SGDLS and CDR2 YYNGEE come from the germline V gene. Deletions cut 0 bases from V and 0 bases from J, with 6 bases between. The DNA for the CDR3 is TGTGCCAGCAGCGTAGTCACCATGAACACTGAAGCTTTCTTT. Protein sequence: CASSVVTMNTEAFF.

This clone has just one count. CDR3 sequence reads: CAWIRDSVGYTF. CDR3 DNA: TGTGCCTGGATTAGGGACAGTGTTGGCTACACCTTC. This rearrangement joins TRBV30 to TRBJ1-2, with 7 bases identical to TRBD1. This CDR3 has 12 residues. J gave up 7 bases and V 4 bases, and 6 bases lay outside the gene matches. From germline, CDR1 is GTSNPN and CDR2 SVGIG (reference sequence). Based on the CDR3 plus reference TRBV30 and TRBJ1-2, the full variable domain is SQTIHQWPATLVQPVGSPLSLECTVEGTSNPNLYWYRQAAGRGLQLLFYSVGIGQISSEVPQNLSASRPQDRQFILSSKKLLLSDSGFYLCAWIRDSVGYTFGSGTRLTVV.

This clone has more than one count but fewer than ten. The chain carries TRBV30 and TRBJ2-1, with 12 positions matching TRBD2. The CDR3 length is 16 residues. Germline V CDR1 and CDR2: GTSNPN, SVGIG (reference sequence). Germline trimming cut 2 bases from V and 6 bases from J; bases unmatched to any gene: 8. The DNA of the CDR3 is TGTGCCTGGAGTCCTAGGACTAGCGGGAAGGGCAATGAGCAGTTCTTC. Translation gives CAWSPRTSGKGNEQFF.

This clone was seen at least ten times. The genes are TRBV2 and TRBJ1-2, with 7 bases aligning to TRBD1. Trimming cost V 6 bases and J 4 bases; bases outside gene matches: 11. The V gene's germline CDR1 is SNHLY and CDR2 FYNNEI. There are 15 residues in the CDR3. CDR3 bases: TGTGCCAGCAGGCCCCGGACAGGAAGGAGCTATGGCTACACCTTC. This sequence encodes CASRPRTGRSYGYTF.